This T cell receptor beta chain was recovered during a study of Ad26.COV2.S vaccination and SARS-CoV-2 variants. The protocol was immunoSEQ multiplex PCR, while the TCRdb copy is restricted to in-frame clones and leaves out a portion. The repertoire consists of 380,000 or so clones, with around four fifths occurring once and the leading ten covering roughly 7.4%. The sample's treatment: some 20 received Ad26.COV2.S at low or high dose, single or two shots; about 5 received placebo; per-sample allocation not given. The samples date from day 63 after the first vaccine or placebo injection. Source: peripheral blood, taken in a trial of Ad26.COV2.S vaccine versus placebo. The source is a person between 18 and 59 years old who received the Ad26.COV2.S COVID-19 vaccine or a placebo.

CDR3 coding DNA: TGTGCCAGCGGCCCCCGACTTGTCGATGAGCAGTTCTTC. Its protein product is CASGPRLVDEQFF. J is TRBJ2-1 and V is TRBV11-2; D is ambiguous. The CDR3 length is 13 residues. CDR1 SGHAT and CDR2 FQNNGV come from the germline V gene. Between the trimmed V and J ends, which lost 8 bases and 8 bases, there was a span of 16 bases.